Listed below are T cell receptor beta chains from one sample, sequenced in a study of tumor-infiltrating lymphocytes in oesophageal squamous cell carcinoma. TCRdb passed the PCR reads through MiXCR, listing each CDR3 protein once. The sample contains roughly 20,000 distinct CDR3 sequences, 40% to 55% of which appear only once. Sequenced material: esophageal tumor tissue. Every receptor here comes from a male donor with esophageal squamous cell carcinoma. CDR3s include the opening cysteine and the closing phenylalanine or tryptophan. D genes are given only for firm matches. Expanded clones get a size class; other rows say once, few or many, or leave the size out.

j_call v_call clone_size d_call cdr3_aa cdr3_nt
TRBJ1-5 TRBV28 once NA CASSFMWNQPQHF TGTGCCAGCAGTTTTATGTGGAATCAGCCCCAGCATTTT
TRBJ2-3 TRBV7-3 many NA CASSLSGPGADTQYF TGTGCCAGCAGCTTAAGTGGCCCGGGGGCAGATACGCAGTATTTT
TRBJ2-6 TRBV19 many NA CASSLGTSRSGANVLTF TGTGCCAGTAGTCTAGGGACTTCCCGCTCTGGGGCCAACGTCCTGACTTTC
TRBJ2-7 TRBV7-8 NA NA CASRSGTHYEQYF TGTGCCAGCAGGTCCGGGACCCACTACGAGCAGTACTTC
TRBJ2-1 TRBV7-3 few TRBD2 CASSLTALGREGYEQFF TGTGCCAGCAGCTTAACCGCCCTAGGGCGGGAGGGGTATGAGCAGTTCTTC
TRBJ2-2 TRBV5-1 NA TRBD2 CASSPAGGETGELFF TGCGCCAGCAGCCCCGCGGGGGGCGAGACCGGGGAGCTGTTTTTT
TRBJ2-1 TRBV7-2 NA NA CASSLGTGSVEQFF TGTGCCAGCAGCTTAGGGACCGGGTCGGTTGAGCAGTTCTTC
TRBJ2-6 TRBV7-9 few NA CASSFRLSGANVLTF TGTGCCAGCAGCTTTCGACTCTCTGGGGCCAACGTCCTGACTTTC
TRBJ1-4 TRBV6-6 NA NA CASQGSNEKLFF TGTGCCAGCCAGGGATCTAATGAAAAACTGTTTTTT
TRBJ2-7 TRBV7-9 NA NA CASSLVLPNTGELYF TGTGCCAGCAGCTTAGTACTACCGAACACCGGGGAGCTGTACTTC
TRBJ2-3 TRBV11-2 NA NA CASSFRGGSTDTQYF TGTGCCAGCAGCTTCCGTGGCGGGAGCACAGATACGCAGTATTTT
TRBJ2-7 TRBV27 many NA CASSAGTVEAYEQYF TGTGCCAGCAGTGCCGGGACGGTTGAAGCCTACGAGCAGTACTTC
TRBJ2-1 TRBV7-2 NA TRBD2 CASSSRGTPSGGNEQFF TGTGCCAGCAGCTCTAGGGGCACGCCTAGCGGAGGGAATGAGCAGTTCTTC
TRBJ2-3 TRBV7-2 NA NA CASSSVASTDTQYF TGTGCCAGCAGCTCGGTAGCGAGCACAGATACGCAGTATTTT
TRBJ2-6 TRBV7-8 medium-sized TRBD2 CASSLGLAGAGANVLTF TGTGCCAGCAGCTTGGGACTAGCGGGAGCTGGGGCCAACGTCCTGACTTTC
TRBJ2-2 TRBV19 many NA CASSISSHPSTGELFF TGTGCCAGTAGCATTTCATCCCACCCAAGCACCGGGGAGCTGTTTTTT
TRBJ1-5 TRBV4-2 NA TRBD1 CASSQQGAHSNQPQHF TGTGCCAGCAGCCAGCAGGGGGCCCATAGCAATCAGCCCCAGCATTTT
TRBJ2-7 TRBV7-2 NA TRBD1 CASSFGAWTGDLGDEQYF TGTGCCAGCAGCTTCGGAGCCTGGACAGGGGATTTAGGCGACGAGCAGTACTTC
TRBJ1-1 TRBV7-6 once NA CASSLAPAPDTEAFF TGTGCCAGCAGCTTAGCGCCAGCCCCGGACACTGAAGCTTTCTTT
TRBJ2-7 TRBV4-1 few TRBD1 CASSQDILDRGGSYEQYF TGCGCCAGCAGCCAAGATATTCTCGACAGGGGGGGATCCTACGAGCAGTACTTC
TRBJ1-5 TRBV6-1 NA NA CASRGEVGGPQHF TGTGCCAGCAGGGGGGAGGTGGGAGGGCCCCAGCATTTT
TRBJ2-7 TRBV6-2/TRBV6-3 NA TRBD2 CASWRGETYEQYF TGTGCCAGCTGGCGGGGGGAAACCTACGAGCAGTACTTC
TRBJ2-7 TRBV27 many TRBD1 CASSSPGTALGEQYF TGTGCCAGCAGTTCCCCCGGGACAGCACTCGGCGAGCAGTACTTC
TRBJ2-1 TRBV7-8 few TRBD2 CASSFVAGTSGSYEQFF TGTGCCAGCAGCTTTGTGGCCGGGACTAGCGGGAGCTATGAGCAGTTCTTC
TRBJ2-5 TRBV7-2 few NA CASSNAAAETQYF TGTGCCAGCAGTAACGCCGCGGCGGAGACCCAGTACTTC
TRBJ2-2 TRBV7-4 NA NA CASSLITGTGELFF TGTGCCAGCAGCTTAATCACAGGGACCGGGGAGCTGTTTTTT
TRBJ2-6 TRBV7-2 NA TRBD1 CASIPGQGATGANVLTF TGTGCCAGCATACCGGGACAGGGGGCCACTGGGGCCAACGTCCTGACTTTC
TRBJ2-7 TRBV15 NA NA CATSSEGVSYEQYF TGTGCCACCAGCAGCGAGGGGGTAAGCTACGAGCAGTACTTC
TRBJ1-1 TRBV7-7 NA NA CASMYGANTEAFF TGTGCCAGCATGTACGGCGCCAACACTGAAGCTTTCTTT
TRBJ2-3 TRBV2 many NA CASRSSGGGPGTDTQYF TGTGCCAGCAGGTCGTCTGGGGGCGGGCCAGGCACAGATACGCAGTATTTT
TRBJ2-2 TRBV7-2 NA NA CASSPGPTGELFF TGTGCCAGCTCTCCGGGGCCCACCGGGGAGCTGTTTTTT
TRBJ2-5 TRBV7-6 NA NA CASSLGGVGETQYF TGTGCCAGCAGCTTAGGGGGAGTAGGGGAGACCCAGTACTTC
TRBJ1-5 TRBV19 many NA CASSIAVYSNQPQHF TGTGCCAGTAGTATCGCTGTCTATAGCAATCAGCCCCAGCATTTT
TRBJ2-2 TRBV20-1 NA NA CSAREASRGALTGELFF TGCAGTGCTAGAGAGGCAAGCAGGGGGGCCCTCACCGGGGAGCTGTTTTTT
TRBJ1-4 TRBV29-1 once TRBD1 CSVDRGQGNEKLFF TGCAGCGTTGACCGGGGACAGGGAAATGAAAAACTGTTTTTT
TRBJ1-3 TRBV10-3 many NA CAISETGTGNTIYF TGTGCCATCAGTGAGACAGGGACCGGAAACACCATATATTTT
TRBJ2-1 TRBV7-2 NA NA CASTQKVGVGYNEQFF TGTGCCAGCACCCAAAAGGTGGGAGTCGGCTACAATGAGCAGTTCTTC
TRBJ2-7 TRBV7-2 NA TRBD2 CASSSLEGLAVYNEQYF TGTGCCAGCAGCTCCTTGGAGGGACTAGCGGTCTACAATGAGCAGTACTTC
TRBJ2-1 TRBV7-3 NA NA CASSLKFLGYNEQFF TGTGCCAGCAGCTTAAAGTTTCTAGGCTACAATGAGCAGTTCTTC
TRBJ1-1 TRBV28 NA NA CASRGQGEPMNTEAFF TGTGCCAGCAGGGGGCAGGGAGAACCCATGAACACTGAAGCTTTCTTT
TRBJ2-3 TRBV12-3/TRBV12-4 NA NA CASSFGGGGDTQYF TGTGCCAGCAGTTTTGGTGGGGGCGGAGATACGCAGTATTTT
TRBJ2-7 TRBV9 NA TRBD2 CASSVAVASGYNEQYF TGTGCCAGCAGCGTAGCTGTGGCTAGCGGGTACAATGAGCAGTACTTC
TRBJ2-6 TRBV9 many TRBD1 CASSVATGAGANVLTF TGTGCCAGCAGCGTAGCCACAGGGGCTGGGGCCAACGTCCTGACTTTC
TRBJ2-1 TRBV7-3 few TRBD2 CASSSYSGGYNEQFF TGTGCCAGCAGCTCGTATAGCGGGGGGTACAATGAGCAGTTCTTC
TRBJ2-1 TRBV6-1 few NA CASSYRQLSYNEQFF TGTGCCAGCAGCTACCGACAGCTCTCCTACAATGAGCAGTTCTTC
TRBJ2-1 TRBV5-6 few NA CASSWGRTGEQFF TGTGCCAGCAGCTGGGGACGAACAGGTGAGCAGTTCTTC
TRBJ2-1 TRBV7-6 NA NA CASSLAGTYNEQFF TGTGCCAGCAGCTTAGCCGGGACCTACAATGAGCAGTTCTTC
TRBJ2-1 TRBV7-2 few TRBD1 CASSSTRQGSYNEQFF TGTGCCAGCAGCTCCACTCGACAGGGCTCCTACAATGAGCAGTTCTTC
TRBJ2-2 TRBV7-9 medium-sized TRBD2 CASVGGSNTGELFF TGTGCCAGCGTCGGGGGGTCGAACACCGGGGAGCTGTTTTTT
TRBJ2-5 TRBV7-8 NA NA CASSLTSRGETQYF TGTGCCAGCAGCTTGACTAGTAGAGGGGAGACCCAGTACTTC